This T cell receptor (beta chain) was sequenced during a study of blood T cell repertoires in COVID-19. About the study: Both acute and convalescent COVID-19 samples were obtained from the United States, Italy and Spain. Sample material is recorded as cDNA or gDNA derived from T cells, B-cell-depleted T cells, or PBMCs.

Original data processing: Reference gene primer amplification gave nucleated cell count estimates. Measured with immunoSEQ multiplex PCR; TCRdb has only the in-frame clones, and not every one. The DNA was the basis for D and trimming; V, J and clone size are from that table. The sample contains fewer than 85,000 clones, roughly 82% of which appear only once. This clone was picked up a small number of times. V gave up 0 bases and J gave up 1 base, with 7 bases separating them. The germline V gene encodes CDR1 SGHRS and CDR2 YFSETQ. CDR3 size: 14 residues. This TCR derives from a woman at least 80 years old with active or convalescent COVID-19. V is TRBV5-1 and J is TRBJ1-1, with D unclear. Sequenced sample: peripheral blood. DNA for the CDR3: TGCGCCAGCAGCTTGGGGGCAGGGAACACTGAAGCTTTCTTT. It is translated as CASSLGAGNTEAFF.